This T cell receptor (beta chain) was obtained from a study of naive and memory T cell subsets (dated 2017 in TCRdb). For the wider study: An open-source, UMI-based TCR alpha and beta sequencing pipeline was applied to sorted naive and memory peripheral blood T cell subsets. RNA was DNase-treated and reverse transcribed with TCR constant-region primers, mostly using SuperScript III. Complete agreement was observed between the functional CMV T cell responses and the IgG serology results.

The investigation overall reported the following: TCR abundance followed a power law with an exponent that was different for naive and memory subsets but consistent across the three individuals. In both CD4 and CD8 cells, the Gini index increased while Shannon and inverse Simpson diversity decreased from naive through CM, EM and EMRA. After error correction, only a single occurrence was seen for over 85% of naive TCR sequences, so much steeper abundance distributions were produced than in memory subsets. RNA-based TCR counts may be affected by expression changes linked to T cell activation and differentiation. Clonotypes were defined as single alpha or beta chain sequences, not paired alpha/beta receptors. The repertoire findings for the naive and memory subsets could not be validated, as no ground truth was available.

From the second PCR step onward, the TCR alpha chain libraries and the TCR beta chain libraries were amplified separately. CMV status of each donor was established by measuring IFNgamma production from CD4+ T cells after fresh PBMCs were stimulated overnight with CMV viral lysate. CD4 T cells were positively selected with Miltenyi beads, followed by positive selection of CD8 T cells from the CD4-negative fraction. Cells were stained for CD3, CD4, CD8, CD45RA, CD27 and a live/dead dye and were sorted on a BD Aria II into four subsets based on CD45RA and CD27. Three healthy volunteers provided blood, and each donor's sample was split into CD4 and CD8 T cells and then further divided into four differentiation subsets. Around 0.11 L of peripheral blood was collected from each donor, and PBMC were isolated from the blood using Ficoll-Paque PLUS density-gradient centrifugation. Sorted cells were lysed in RLT buffer, and RNA was extracted with a Qiagen RNeasy kit and stored at -80°C.

This clonotype was detected only a few times. The antigen this receptor binds is unknown. Base qualities are not provided; no much larger clone lies one nucleotide away. The library was produced with UMI-ligation and nested PCR. The beta constant-region primer was an equimolar mix of two oligonucleotides covering both TRBC1 and TRBC2. A single-stranded oligonucleotide bearing the SP2 primer plus a 12-nucleotide UMI was ligated onto the 3' end of the cDNA by T4 RNA ligase 1. The ligated cDNA went through four rounds of PCR with nested alpha and beta constant-region primers together with the SP2 primer. Incubation of the ligation reaction lasted roughly 20-24 hours at 16 degrees C. PCR2 was typically run as a SYBR Green qPCR and stopped at a predetermined threshold to prevent over-amplification. Agencourt AMPure XP magnetic beads were used for all purifications after the first. Libraries were quantified by Qubit and checked on a TapeStation, with a main peak expected near 650 bp. Pooled libraries were sequenced on an Illumina MiSeq with v2 2x251 paired-end kits, typically giving roughly 0.9-2.1 million reads per sample. Each sample was pooled at around 4.2 nM, and about 4.5-8% PhiX was included to help cluster recognition. In the authors' own workflow: V and J genes were assigned to Demultiplexor-processed FASTQ reads by Decombinator through tag matching, with a single base-pair mismatch being allowed. UMIs were used by Collapsinator to correct both sequencing errors and frequency errors arising from PCR heterogeneity. CDR3Translator translated TCRs and extracted CDR3s from the conserved cysteine to the FGXG phenylalanine, flagging non-productive sequences. Repertoires were subsampled to equal numbers of UMI-defined TCRs before Gini, Shannon entropy and inverse Simpson indices were calculated. Power-law fits to clonotype abundance distributions were performed by maximum likelihood within the linear range. Similar UMI counts, unique TCR numbers and clonal distributions were obtained with the pipeline and with MIGEC on one naive CD8 sample. A set of 6,000 to 8,000 CMV-associated CDR3 sequences, compiled from VDJdb and a published dataset, was used to search the repertoires. TCRdb's own reprocessing of the public reads used fastp at Q25 and MiXCR and kept productive beta chains. Duplicate CDR3 protein sequences are folded into a single record with the most common DNA and genes. Here the V and J calls rest on TCRdb's processing, not on the authors' analysis. Present in this sample are roughly 91,000 distinct CDR3 sequences, over 10% of which were seen just once. The ten largest clones take up around 0.9% of the sample.

The sample comprised central memory CD4+ T cells from blood. In the paper's terms, the cell subset or site label means: central memory, CD45RA- CD27+. This receptor was identified in a human donor in good health.

The DNA sequence is as follows: TGTGCCAGCAGCTTAGAGGGGGCCTCTGGGGCCAACGTCCTGACTTTC. It translates as CASSLEGASGANVLTF. The chain joins TRBV7-2 to TRBJ2-6; 7 of the junction bases match TRBD1. Germline trimming amounts to 1 base on V and 0 bases on J, with 0 as the count of junction bases outside the gene matches. The CDR3 measures 16 amino acids from cysteine to phenylalanine. Only the CDR3 part of the read is kept: 48 bases, read in frame from the first base. The germline V gene sets CDR1 to SGHTA and CDR2 to FQGNSA.